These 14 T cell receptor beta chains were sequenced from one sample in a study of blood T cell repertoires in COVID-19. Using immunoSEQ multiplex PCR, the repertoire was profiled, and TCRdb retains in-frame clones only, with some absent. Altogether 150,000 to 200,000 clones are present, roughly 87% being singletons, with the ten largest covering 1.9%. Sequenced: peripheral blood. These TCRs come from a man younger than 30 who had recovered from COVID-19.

The CDR3 reads CAWGVEGALPDTGELFF. CDR3 DNA: TGTGCCTGGGGAGTGGAGGGGGCCTTACCGGACACCGGGGAGCTGTTTTTT. The chain is built from TRBV30 and TRBJ2-2; possibly TRBD1 for D (7 bases). The CDR3 has 17 amino acids. From germline, CDR1 is GTSNPN and CDR2 SVGIG (reference sequence). V gave up 5 bases and J gave up 3 bases, with 22 bases separating them. The full variable domain, its missing parts supplied by reference TRBV30 and TRBJ2-2, is SQTIHQWPATLVQPVGSPLSLECTVEGTSNPNLYWYRQAAGRGLQLLFYSVGIGQISSEVPQNLSASRPQDRQFILSSKKLLLSDSGFYLCAWGVEGALPDTGELFFGEGSRLTVL.

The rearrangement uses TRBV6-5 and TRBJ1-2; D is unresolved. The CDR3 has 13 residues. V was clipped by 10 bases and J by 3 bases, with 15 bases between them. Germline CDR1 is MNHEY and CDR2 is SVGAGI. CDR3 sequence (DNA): TGTGCCACCGCGAGGGTCGGGGACTATGGCTACACCTTC. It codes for CATARVGDYGYTF.

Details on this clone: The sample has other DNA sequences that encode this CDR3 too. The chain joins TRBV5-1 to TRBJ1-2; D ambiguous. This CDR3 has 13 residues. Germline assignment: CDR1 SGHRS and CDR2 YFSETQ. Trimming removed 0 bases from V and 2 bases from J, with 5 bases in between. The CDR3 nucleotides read TGCGCCAGCAGCTTGGGCCAGAACTATGGCTACACCTTC. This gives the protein CASSLGQNYGYTF.

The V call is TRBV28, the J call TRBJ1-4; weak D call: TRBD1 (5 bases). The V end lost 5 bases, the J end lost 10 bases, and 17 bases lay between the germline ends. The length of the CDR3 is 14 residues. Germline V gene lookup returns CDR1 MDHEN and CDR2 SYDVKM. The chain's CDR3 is CASSPTALLGKLFF. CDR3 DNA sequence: TGTGCCAGCAGTCCGACAGCCTTATTAGGAAAACTGTTTTTT.

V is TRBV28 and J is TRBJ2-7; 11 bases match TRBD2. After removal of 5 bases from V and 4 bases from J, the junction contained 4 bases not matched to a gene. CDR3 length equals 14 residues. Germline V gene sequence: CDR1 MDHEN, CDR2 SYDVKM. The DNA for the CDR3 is TGTGCCAGCAGTGTAGCGGGAGGGCCTTACGAGCAGTACTTC. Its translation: CASSVAGGPYEQYF.

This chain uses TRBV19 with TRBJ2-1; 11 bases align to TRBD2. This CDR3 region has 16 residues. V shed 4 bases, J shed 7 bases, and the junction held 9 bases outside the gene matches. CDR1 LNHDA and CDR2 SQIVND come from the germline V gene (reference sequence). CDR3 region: CASSRTPSGRNNEQFF. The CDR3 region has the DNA TGTGCCAGTAGTAGAACCCCTAGCGGGAGGAATAATGAGCAGTTCTTC.

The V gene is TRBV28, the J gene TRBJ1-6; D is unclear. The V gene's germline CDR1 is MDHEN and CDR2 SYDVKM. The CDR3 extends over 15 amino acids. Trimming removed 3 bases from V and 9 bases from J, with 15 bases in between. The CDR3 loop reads CASSFWTQGGSPLHF. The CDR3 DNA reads TGTGCCAGCAGTTTTTGGACCCAAGGAGGTTCACCCCTCCACTTT.

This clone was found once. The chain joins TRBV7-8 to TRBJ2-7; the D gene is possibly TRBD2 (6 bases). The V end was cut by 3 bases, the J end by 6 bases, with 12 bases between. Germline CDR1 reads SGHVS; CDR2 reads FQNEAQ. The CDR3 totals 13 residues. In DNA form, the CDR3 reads TGTGCCAGCAGCTTTGGGGGGACTCGCGAGCAGTACTTC. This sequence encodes CASSFGGTREQYF. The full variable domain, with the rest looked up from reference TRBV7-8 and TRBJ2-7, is GAGVSQSPRYKVAKRGQDVALRCDPISGHVSLFWYQQALGQGPEFLTYFQNEAQLDKSGLPSDRFFAERPEGSVSTLKIQRTQQEDSAVYLCASSFGGTREQYFGPGTRLTVT.

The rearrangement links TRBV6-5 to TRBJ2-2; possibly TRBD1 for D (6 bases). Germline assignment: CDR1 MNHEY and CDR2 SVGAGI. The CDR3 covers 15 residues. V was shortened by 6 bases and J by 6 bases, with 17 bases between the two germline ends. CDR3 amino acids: CASRPRQAGAGELFF. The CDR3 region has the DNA TGTGCCAGCAGACCCAGACAGGCCGGCGCCGGGGAGCTGTTTTTT.

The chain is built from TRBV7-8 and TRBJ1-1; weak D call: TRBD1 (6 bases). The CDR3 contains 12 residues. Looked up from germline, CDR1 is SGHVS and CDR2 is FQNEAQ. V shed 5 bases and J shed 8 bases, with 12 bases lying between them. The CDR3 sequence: CASSLSRGEAFF. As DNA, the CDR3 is TGTGCCAGCAGCCTCAGTAGGGGGGAAGCTTTCTTT. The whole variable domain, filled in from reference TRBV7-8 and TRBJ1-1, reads GAGVSQSPRYKVAKRGQDVALRCDPISGHVSLFWYQQALGQGPEFLTYFQNEAQLDKSGLPSDRFFAERPEGSVSTLKIQRTQQEDSAVYLCASSLSRGEAFFGQGTRLTVV.

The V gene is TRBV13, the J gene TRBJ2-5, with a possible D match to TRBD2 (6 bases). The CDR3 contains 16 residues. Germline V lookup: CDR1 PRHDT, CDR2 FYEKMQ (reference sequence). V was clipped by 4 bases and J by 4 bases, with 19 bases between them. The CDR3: CASSYARDSSRETQYF. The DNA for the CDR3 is TGTGCCAGCAGCTATGCTCGGGACTCCTCGAGAGAGACCCAGTACTTC.

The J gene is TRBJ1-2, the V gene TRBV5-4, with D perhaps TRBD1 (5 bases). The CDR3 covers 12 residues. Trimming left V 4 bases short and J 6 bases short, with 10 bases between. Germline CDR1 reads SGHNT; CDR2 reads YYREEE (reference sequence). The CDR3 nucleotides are TGTGCCAGCAGCCCTGGGGGGGATGGCTACACCTTC. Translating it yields CASSPGGDGYTF. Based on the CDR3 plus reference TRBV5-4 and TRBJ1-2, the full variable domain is ETGVTQSPTHLIKTRGQQVTLRCSSQSGHNTVSWYQQALGQGPQFIFQYYREEENGRGNFPPRFSGLQFPNYSSELNVNALELDDSALYLCASSPGGDGYTFGSGTRLTVV.

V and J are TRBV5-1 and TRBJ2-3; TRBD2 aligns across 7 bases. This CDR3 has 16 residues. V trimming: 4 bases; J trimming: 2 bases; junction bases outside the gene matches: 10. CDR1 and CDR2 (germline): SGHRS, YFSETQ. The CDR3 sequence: CASSPARLADTDTQYF. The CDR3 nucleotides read TGCGCCAGCAGCCCTGCCCGACTAGCAGACACAGATACGCAGTATTTT.

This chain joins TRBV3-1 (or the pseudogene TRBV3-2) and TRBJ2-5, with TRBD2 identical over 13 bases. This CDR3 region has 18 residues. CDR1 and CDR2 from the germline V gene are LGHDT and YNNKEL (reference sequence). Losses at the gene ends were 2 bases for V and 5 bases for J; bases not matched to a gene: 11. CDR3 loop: CASSQWERTSGSRETQYF. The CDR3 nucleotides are TGTGCCAGCAGCCAATGGGAACGGACTAGCGGGAGTCGGGAGACCCAGTACTTC.